Listed here are 30 T cell receptor beta chains from one sample, sequenced in a study of T cell repertoires in aging, cancer and after chemotherapy. Amplification of TCR beta used genomic DNA extracted from peripheral blood. Multiplex touch-down PCR with TRB-A/B primers amplified rearranged V-D-J TRB sequences. One entry per CDR3 protein, called by TCRdb with MiXCR from the multiplex PCR reads. Among more than 9,500 distinct CDR3 sequences listed, about two fifths were seen once. Sequenced sample: blood. These receptors were taken from a human donor in good health.

This clonotype appeared a few times. The chain combines TRBV12-3 or TRBV12-4 with TRBJ2-7, with 8 bases lining up with TRBD2. The CDR3 length is 14 residues. Trimming cost V 2 bases and J 4 bases; bases outside gene matches: 4. CDR3 DNA sequence: TGTGCCAGCAGTTTAAGCGGGAGCCCGTACGAGCAGTACTTC. Protein product: CASSLSGSPYEQYF.

This clonotype has just one count. A junction boundary mismatches the germline segment, possibly from a read error. V is TRBV5-5 and J is TRBJ2-5; TRBD1 aligns across 9 bases. The germline gives CDR1 SGHKS, CDR2 YYEKEE (reference sequence). CDR3 length: 14 amino acids. The CDR3, as DNA: TGCGCCAGCAGCTTGGCGGGACAGGGAGAGACCCAGTACTTC. Its protein is CASSLAGQGETQYF.

The chain combines TRBV19 with TRBJ2-1; D ambiguous. V was pared by 4 bases and J by 2 bases, with 12 bases between. This CDR3 spans 15 amino acids. CDR1 and CDR2 (germline): LNHDA, SQIVND (reference sequence). This CDR3 reads CASSSRKPAYNEQFF. CDR3 coding DNA: TGTGCCAGTAGTAGTCGGAAACCAGCCTACAATGAGCAGTTCTTC.

The CDR3 spells CATKPGLGNTEAFF. CDR3 sequence (DNA): TGTGCCACTAAACCAGGGCTGGGGAACACTGAAGCTTTCTTT. The chain carries TRBV19 and TRBJ1-1, with D tentatively TRBD1 (5 bases). CDR1 and CDR2 from the germline V gene are LNHDA and SQIVND (reference sequence). This CDR3 comprises 14 residues. V was shortened by 10 bases and J by 1 base, with 16 bases between the two germline ends.

By proportion, this clonotype is medium-sized. The V and J genes are TRBV29-1 and TRBJ2-4; 12 bases align to TRBD1. The CDR3 length is 15 residues. From germline, CDR1 is SQVTM and CDR2 ANQGSEA. J was trimmed by 8 bases and V by 5 bases; bases with no gene match: 10. CDR3: CSVSSGTGGADIQYF. The CDR3, as DNA: TGCAGCGTTTCCAGCGGGACAGGGGGCGCGGACATTCAGTACTTC.

The V gene is TRBV6-2 or TRBV6-3, the J gene TRBJ2-2; D tentatively reads TRBD1 or TRBD2 (5 bases each). The V gene lost 11 bases and the J gene lost 4 bases, with 17 bases spanning the gap. CDR1 is MNHEY, CDR2 SVGEGT, per germline. This CDR3 has 14 residues. The CDR3 sequence is CASHSGTSTGELFF. CDR3 nucleotide sequence: TGTGCCTCTCATTCCGGGACCAGCACCGGGGAGCTGTTTTTT.

This sequence joins TRBV27 and TRBJ2-7; 12 bases line up with TRBD2. V was pared by 5 bases and J by 3 bases, with 8 bases of the junction left unmatched. This CDR3 spans 16 amino acids. Germline lookup yields CDR1 MNHEY and CDR2 SMNVEV (reference sequence). CDR3 bases: TGTGCCAGCAGTCTCTCGGGACTAGCGGGCGACTACGAGCAGTACTTC. Its translation: CASSLSGLAGDYEQYF.

V and J are TRBV6-6 and TRBJ2-7; 8 bases align to TRBD2. CDR1 and CDR2 from the germline V gene are MNHNY and SVGAGI (reference sequence). The CDR3 is 15 residues long. The trim removed 4 bases at V and 6 bases at J, leaving 11 bases unmatched. DNA for the CDR3: TGTGCCAGCAGTTCGAATGGACTAGCAGGCCTCGAGCAGTACTTC. Protein sequence: CASSSNGLAGLEQYF.

The chain joins TRBV6-1 to TRBJ2-7, with 7 positions matching TRBD2. V lost 1 base to trimming and J lost 5 bases; unmatched junction nucleotides: 5. This CDR3 is built from 14 residues. Germline values: CDR1 MNHNS, CDR2 SASEGT. CDR3: CASSEVWGGNEQYF. For the CDR3, the DNA is TGTGCCAGCAGTGAAGTTTGGGGAGGGAACGAGCAGTACTTC.

This clonotype showed up just a few times. The V gene is TRBV18, the J gene TRBJ2-1; TRBD2 agrees at 8 bases. The germline gives CDR1 KGHSH, CDR2 LQKENI. After removal of 6 bases from V and 7 bases from J, the junction contained 8 bases not matched to a gene. The CDR3 contains 14 residues. This chain's CDR3 is CASSPAGTRNEQFF. The CDR3 DNA reads as TGTGCCAGCTCGCCCGCCGGGACTAGAAATGAGCAGTTCTTC.

The chain combines TRBV6-5 with TRBJ2-5, with 15 positions matching TRBD2. CDR3 length: 17 amino acids. With V trimmed by 6 bases and J by 4 bases, 9 bases remained unmatched. CDR1 and CDR2 from the germline V gene are MNHEY and SVGAGI. The CDR3 sequence: CASSRTSGRASSETQYF. In nucleotides, the CDR3 is TGTGCCAGCAGCCGGACTAGCGGGAGGGCCTCTTCAGAGACCCAGTACTTC.

The chain employs TRBV19 and TRBJ2-4; D might be TRBD1 (5 bases). The V end lost 11 bases, the J end lost 3 bases, and 11 bases lay between the germline ends. Germline V gene lookup returns CDR1 LNHDA and CDR2 SQIVND (reference sequence). The CDR3 spans 12 residues. In nucleotides, the CDR3 is TGTGCCGTCGAGACAGTCAAAAACATTCAGTACTTC. It encodes CAVETVKNIQYF. The full variable domain, with the rest looked up from reference TRBV19 and TRBJ2-4, is DGGITQSPKYLFRKEGQNVTLSCEQNLNHDAMYWYRQDPGQGLRLIYYSQIVNDFQKGDIAEGYSVSREKKESFPLTVTSAQKNPTAFYLCAVETVKNIQYFGAGTRLSVL.

CDR3 sequence: CSPKGGSNTGELFF. The CDR3 DNA follows: TGCAGTCCCAAGGGGGGATCGAACACCGGGGAGCTGTTTTTT. The rearrangement links TRBV20-1 to TRBJ2-2; perhaps D is TRBD1 or TRBD2 (6 bases each). V lost 8 bases and J lost 0, with 13 bases in between. Per the germline V gene, CDR1 is DFQATT and CDR2 is SNEGSKA (reference sequence). This CDR3 has 14 amino acids.

By its share, this clonotype is medium-sized (0.01 to 0.1%). The CDR3 DNA reads as TGTGCCAGCAGTCCCGGACACAATGAGCAGTTCTTC. Amino acids: CASSPGHNEQFF. The V gene is TRBV6-2 or TRBV6-3, the J gene TRBJ2-1, with D unclear. The CDR3 spans 12 residues. V lost 5 bases to trimming and J lost 5 bases, with 7 bases between them. CDR1 is MNHEY, CDR2 SVGEGT, per germline.

This chain uses TRBV27 with TRBJ2-1; the D is unclear. The germline V and J ends were trimmed by 2 bases and 5 bases, with 19 bases remaining between them. The CDR3 runs 17 residues. Germline loops: CDR1 MNHEY, CDR2 SMNVEV (reference sequence). The CDR3 spells CASSLGPVISGDNEQFF. CDR3 nucleotide sequence: TGTGCCAGCAGTTTAGGTCCCGTAATTTCGGGTGACAATGAGCAGTTCTTC.

This clonotype turned up a few times. This chain links TRBV5-4 with TRBJ1-4; D uncertain. Deletions cut 3 bases from V and 3 bases from J, with 9 bases between. The CDR3 covers 14 residues. CDR1 SGHNT and CDR2 YYREEE come from the germline V gene (reference sequence). CDR3 coding DNA: TGTGCCAGCAGCTCGGGCCTATCTAATGAAAAACTGTTTTTT. It encodes CASSSGLSNEKLFF.

The J gene is TRBJ2-7, the V gene TRBV7-2; D is perhaps TRBD2 (6 bases). The V gene's germline CDR1 is SGHTA and CDR2 FQGNSA. The CDR3 sequence is 13 residues long. The V gene lost 4 bases and the J gene lost 0 bases, with 7 bases spanning the gap. The CDR3 here is CASSSTSSYEQYF. The CDR3 DNA reads TGTGCCAGCAGCTCGACTAGCTCCTACGAGCAGTACTTC.

About this clonotype itself: A clone one base away is much larger, so this may be a read error. V and J are TRBV20-1 and TRBJ2-1, with a possible D match to TRBD2 (7 bases). Germline lookup yields CDR1 DFQATT and CDR2 SNEGSKA (reference sequence). There are 15 residues in the CDR3. V lost 0 bases and J 7 bases, leaving 16 bases between the germline ends. DNA for the CDR3: TGCAGTGCTAGAGATGGGGGCGGGAGCAAGAATGAGCAGTTCTTC. Its translation: CSARDGGGSKNEQFF.

The chain combines TRBV6-5 with TRBJ1-6; D might be TRBD1 (5 bases). CDR1 and CDR2 (germline): MNHEY, SVGAGI. Trimming stripped 2 bases from V and 10 bases from J, with 12 bases between. The CDR3 is 14 amino acids. The CDR3 here is CASSYGGGGSPLHF. The DNA for the CDR3 is TGTGCCAGCAGTTACGGGGGAGGCGGATCACCCCTCCACTTT.

The V call is TRBV6-1, the J call TRBJ1-3; 7 nucleotides align to TRBD1. Germline V gene sequence: CDR1 MNHNS, CDR2 SASEGT. Germline trimming cut 5 bases from V and 0 bases from J; bases unmatched to any gene: 4. CDR3 length: 15 residues. CDR3 coding DNA: TGTGCCAGCAGTACCCGGGACAGCTCTGGAAACACCATATATTTT. This encodes CASSTRDSSGNTIYF.

V usage is TRBV5-4 and J usage is TRBJ2-5, with D unclear. The germline V gene has CDR1 SGHNT and CDR2 YYREEE (reference sequence). With 0 bases removed from V and 5 bases from J, the gap between germline ends came to 14 bases. This CDR3 comprises 15 residues. This chain's CDR3 is CASSLAVSPPETQYF. The CDR3 DNA is TGTGCCAGCAGCTTGGCGGTCAGCCCCCCGGAGACCCAGTACTTC.

The chain joins TRBV27 to TRBJ1-1; D call uncertain. The length of the CDR3 is 12 residues. The ends were cut back, 6 bases at V and 8 bases at J, with 13 bases in the middle. CDR1 is MNHEY and CDR2 is SMNVEV in the germline V gene (reference sequence). CDR3 in amino acids: CASRGRMEEAFF. Here the CDR3 DNA reads TGTGCCAGCAGAGGTAGGATGGAAGAAGCTTTCTTT.

This rearrangement joins TRBV15 to TRBJ2-7; no clear D. Germline CDR1 LNHNV, CDR2 YYDKDF (reference sequence). V was pared by 1 base and J by 5 bases, with 15 bases between. CDR3 length: 15 amino acids. The CDR3 bases are TGTGCCACCAGCAGAGCAGGCCCGGGTCCCAACGAGCAGTACTTC. Translated, it gives CATSRAGPGPNEQYF.

The chain is built from TRBV24-1 and TRBJ2-6; D assignment may be TRBD1 or TRBD2 (5 bases each). The ends were cut back, 1 base at V and 4 bases at J, with 7 bases in the middle. Germline V lookup: CDR1 KGHDR, CDR2 SFDVKD. There are 15 residues in the CDR3. The CDR3 is CATSDLGTGANVLTF. The CDR3 region has the DNA TGTGCCACCAGTGATTTAGGGACGGGGGCCAACGTCCTGACTTTC.

This clonotype is medium-sized. The rearrangement links TRBV6-2 or TRBV6-3 to TRBJ2-3; the match to TRBD1 covers 8 bases. J lost 4 bases, V lost 5 bases, and 8 bases had no gene match. This CDR3 is built from 15 residues. Germline CDR1 reads MNHEY; CDR2 reads SVGEGT. The CDR3 bases are TGTGCCAGCAGTCCCGGACAGGGAGCGGCAGATACGCAGTATTTT. As protein: CASSPGQGAADTQYF.

This clonotype appeared a few times. The rearrangement links TRBV5-5 to TRBJ2-2; 11 bases match TRBD2. V dropped 3 bases and J dropped 2; count of bases not matched to a gene: 3. Germline lookup yields CDR1 SGHKS and CDR2 YYEKEE (reference sequence). The CDR3 is 16 residues long. CDR3 protein: CASSWGLAENTGELFF. The CDR3, as DNA: TGTGCCAGCAGCTGGGGACTAGCGGAAAACACCGGGGAGCTGTTTTTT.

This clonotype rates as medium-sized. The genes are TRBV5-6 and TRBJ2-7, with a tentative D call TRBD2 (6 bases). The germline V gene encodes CDR1 SGHDT and CDR2 YYEEEE. Between the trimmed V and J ends, which lost 4 bases and 4 bases, there was a span of 9 bases. This CDR3 comprises 12 residues. In DNA, the CDR3 is TGTGCCAGCAGCCGTGGGGGGTACGAGCAGTACTTC. This gives the protein CASSRGGYEQYF.

The chain carries TRBV29-1 and TRBJ2-5; TRBD2 matches 7 bases. Germline CDR1 reads SQVTM; CDR2 reads ANQGSEA. The CDR3 is made up of 11 amino acids. The V segment lost 4 bases and the J segment 5 bases; nucleotides outside the gene matches: 1. The CDR3 DNA reads as TGCAGCGTTGGGGGAGGGGAGACCCAGTACTTC. Its protein is CSVGGGETQYF.

This clonotype was counted a few times. The V call is TRBV6-5, the J call TRBJ2-1; either TRBD1 or TRBD2 may fit D (6 bases each). From germline, CDR1 is MNHEY and CDR2 SVGAGI. V dropped 6 bases and J dropped 5 bases, with 20 bases sitting between them. The CDR3 spans 16 residues. The CDR3 is CASSLLGAGGNNEQFF. In nucleotides, the CDR3 is TGTGCCAGCAGCCTTTTAGGGGCCGGGGGCAACAATGAGCAGTTCTTC.

Only one count was recorded for this clonotype. The chain joins TRBV12-3 or TRBV12-4 to TRBJ1-2; perhaps TRBD1 as D (5 bases). V was pared by 5 bases and J by 6 bases, with 16 bases between. The CDR3 sequence is 14 residues long. The CDR3 loop is CASSKTRGLHGYTF. CDR3 sequence (DNA): TGTGCCAGCAGTAAGACCCGGGGGTTGCATGGCTACACCTTC.